This passage covers 27 T cell receptor beta chains from one sample sequenced in a study of early T cells in non-severe SARS-CoV-2 infection. TCRdb reprocessed the 5' RACE reads via MiXCR and lists one record per CDR3 protein. Of around 58,000 distinct CDR3 sequences listed, about 15% are singletons. This sample comprised whole blood, obtained at baseline. The receptors come from an adult who was a healthcare worker with PCR-confirmed SARS-CoV-2 infection or an uninfected control (not recorded which).

This clonotype was counted between two and nine times. Mismatch with germline at one junction end may stem from a read error. The chain carries TRBV5-6 and TRBJ2-1; D unclear. Germline loops: CDR1 SGHDT, CDR2 YYEEEE. The CDR3 sequence is 16 residues long. Written as DNA, the CDR3 is TGTGCCAGCAGCTTATCCGGACGGAGCTCCTGCAATGAGCAGTTCTTC. This gives the protein CASSLSGRSSCNEQFF.

This clonotype was observed at least ten times. This CDR3 is CASTASEGRASTDTQYF. The CDR3 region has the DNA TGTGCCAGCACCGCGAGTGAGGGGAGGGCCAGCACAGATACGCAGTATTTT. The V and J genes are TRBV7-9 and TRBJ2-3; 7 nucleotides match TRBD2. The CDR3 sequence is 17 residues long. J lost 0 bases, V lost 7 bases, and 13 bases had no gene match. CDR1 SEHNR and CDR2 FQNEAQ come from the germline V gene (reference sequence).

This clonotype was recorded a few times. The genes are TRBV7-2 and TRBJ2-3; D uncertain. The CDR3 has 15 residues. The germline CDR1 and CDR2 sequences are SGHTA and FQGNSA. Trimming removed 1 base from V and 6 bases from J, with 14 bases in between. Here the CDR3 DNA reads TGTGCCAGCAGCTTAGATGGTAAAGCCTCCGATACGCAGTATTTT. Translating gives CASSLDGKASDTQYF.

This chain links TRBV2 with TRBJ2-2; D is undetermined. The CDR3 totals 11 residues. Trimming removed 11 bases at V and 3 bases at J, with 7 bases between. The germline gives CDR1 SNHLY, CDR2 FYNNEI. This CDR3 reads CAGRDTGELFF. DNA for the CDR3: TGTGCCGGCCGGGACACCGGGGAGCTGTTTTTT. Together with reference TRBV2 and TRBJ2-2, the CDR3 gives the full variable domain: EPEVTQTPSHQVTQMGQEVILRCVPISNHLYFYWYRQILGQKVEFLVSFYNNEISEKSEIFDDQFSVERPDGSNFTLKIRSTKLEDSAMYFCAGRDTGELFFGEGSRLTVL.

The chain joins TRBV7-8 to TRBJ2-3; possibly TRBD2 for D (5 bases). CDR3 length: 12 amino acids. Germline V gene lookup returns CDR1 SGHVS and CDR2 FQNEAQ. The ends were cut back, 4 bases at V and 7 bases at J, with 9 bases in the middle. The CDR3 loop reads CASSSEGNTQYF. The CDR3 nucleotides read TGTGCCAGCAGCTCAGAGGGAAATACGCAGTATTTT.

The table lists this clonotype with a few counts. The chain has TRBV10-2 and TRBJ2-5, with D possibly called TRBD1 or TRBD2 (5 bases each). This CDR3 has 14 residues. The V end was cut by 6 bases, the J end by 1 base, with 12 bases between. Germline loops: CDR1 WSHSY, CDR2 SAAADI. In DNA, the CDR3 is TGCGCCAGCAGGAGAGGGGAGATCCAAGAGACCCAGTACTTC. The encoded protein is CASRRGEIQETQYF.

This clonotype was seen only a few times. CDR3 sequence: CASSVVGAYEQYF. For the CDR3, the DNA is TGTGCCAGCTCGGTCGTCGGGGCCTACGAGCAGTACTTC. The genes are TRBV6-1 and TRBJ2-7, with D tentatively TRBD2 (5 bases). The germline V gene encodes CDR1 MNHNS and CDR2 SASEGT. V was shortened by 8 bases and J by 2 bases, with 13 bases between the two germline ends. This CDR3 has 13 residues.

This chain links TRBV30 with TRBJ2-7, with D perhaps TRBD2 (7 bases). This CDR3 contains 15 residues. With 2 bases removed from V and 0 bases from J, the gap between germline ends came to 14 bases. CDR1 and CDR2 (germline): GTSNPN, SVGIG (reference sequence). The CDR3, as DNA: TGTGCCTGGAGTAGGGGGGGACAACTCTCCTACGAGCAGTACTTC. Its protein product is CAWSRGGQLSYEQYF.

In its sample, this clonotype was seen many times. This chain joins TRBV29-1 and TRBJ1-2, with D tentatively TRBD1 (5 bases). Per germline, CDR1 SQVTM and CDR2 ANQGSEA. The CDR3 consists of 13 residues. V lost 4 bases and J 10 bases, leaving 19 bases between the germline ends. The DNA of the CDR3 is TGCAGCGTTGTTGTAGATGCGACAGTGGTCTACACCTTC. This translates into CSVVVDATVVYTF.

This sequence joins TRBV10-2 and TRBJ2-2, with D unresolved. CDR1 is WSHSY and CDR2 is SAAADI in the germline V gene. The CDR3 has 18 residues. Trimming pared 1 base from V and 0 bases from J, leaving 15 bases between. CDR3 in amino acids: CASSEFQRTGTNTGELFF. As DNA, the CDR3 is TGCGCCAGCAGTGAGTTCCAACGTACGGGCACGAACACCGGGGAGCTGTTTTTT.

The gene calls are TRBV11-2 and TRBJ2-7; no firm D call. V was shortened by 1 base and J by 1 base, with 8 bases between the two germline ends. The CDR3 has 14 amino acids. CDR1 and CDR2 from the germline V gene are SGHAT and FQNNGV. This CDR3 reads CASSLADLSYEQYF. The CDR3, as DNA: TGTGCCAGCAGCTTAGCGGATCTATCCTACGAGCAGTACTTC.

This clonotype was observed a handful of times. The V gene is TRBV19, the J gene TRBJ2-7, with a possible D match to TRBD2 (5 bases). The V gene lost 7 bases and the J gene lost 3 bases, with 13 bases spanning the gap. CDR1 and CDR2 from the germline V gene are LNHDA and SQIVND (reference sequence). This CDR3 has 13 amino acids. CDR3 residues: CASTTGGGYEQYF. The CDR3 DNA sequence: TGTGCCAGTACCACCGGAGGCGGCTACGAGCAGTACTTC.

In its sample, this clonotype was seen a few times. The gene calls are TRBV2 and TRBJ2-1; D might be TRBD1 (5 bases). Germline V gene sequence: CDR1 SNHLY, CDR2 FYNNEI. The germline V and J ends were trimmed by 5 bases and 0 bases, with 11 bases remaining between them. The CDR3 is 15 amino acids. The CDR3 DNA follows: TGTGCCAGCAGTAGGACAATTAGCTCCTACAATGAGCAGTTCTTC. Its translation: CASSRTISSYNEQFF.

A few counts support this clonotype. This chain uses TRBV11-2 with TRBJ2-3; D gene unclear. Looked up from germline, CDR1 is SGHAT and CDR2 is FQNNGV. V was shortened by 2 bases and J by 4 bases, with 4 bases between the two germline ends. This CDR3 region has 12 residues. The CDR3: CASSLRADTQYF. DNA for the CDR3: TGTGCCAGCAGCTTAAGGGCAGATACGCAGTATTTT. The full variable domain, its missing parts supplied by reference TRBV11-2 and TRBJ2-3, is EAGVAQSPRYKIIEKRQSVAFWCNPISGHATLYWYQQILGQGPKLLIQFQNNGVVDDSQLPKDRFSAERLKGVDSTLKIQPAKLEDSAVYLCASSLRADTQYFGPGTRLTVL.

This clonotype turned up a few times. J is TRBJ1-6 and V is TRBV5-5, with 7 bases lining up with TRBD1. The CDR3 is made up of 14 amino acids. The germline V gene has CDR1 SGHKS and CDR2 YYEKEE (reference sequence). J gave up 8 bases and V 4 bases, and 6 bases lay outside the gene matches. The CDR3: CASSVDRAYSPLHF. The CDR3 DNA follows: TGTGCCAGCAGCGTAGACAGGGCCTATTCACCCCTCCACTTT.

This clonotype showed up just a few times. The V gene is TRBV5-5, the J gene TRBJ2-2; 9 positions agree with TRBD2. Unmatched junction bases numbered 8, after V lost 4 bases and J lost 4 bases. Germline assignment: CDR1 SGHKS and CDR2 YYEKEE (reference sequence). The CDR3 is 16 residues long. The CDR3 region is CASSLLLAGGTGELFF. The DNA for the CDR3 is TGTGCCAGCAGCCTCCTACTAGCGGGCGGCACCGGGGAGCTGTTTTTT.

The chain has TRBV3-1 and TRBJ1-1, with D unclear. CDR1 is LGHDT and CDR2 is YNNKEL in the germline V gene (reference sequence). Trimming pared 0 bases from V and 8 bases from J, leaving 7 bases between. This CDR3 comprises 12 residues. The DNA of the CDR3 is TGTGCCAGCAGCCAAGACCACAACGAAGCTTTCTTT. Translating gives CASSQDHNEAFF. Full variable domain (remainder filled in from reference TRBV3-1 and TRBJ1-1): DTAVSQTPKYLVTQMGNDKSIKCEQNLGHDTMYWYKQDSKKFLKIMFSYNNKELIINETVPNRFSPKSPDKAHLNLHINSLELGDSAVYFCASSQDHNEAFFGQGTRLTVV.

The table lists this clonotype with a few counts. The rearrangement uses TRBV6-5 and TRBJ2-3; perhaps D is TRBD1 or TRBD2 (5 bases each). CDR1 is MNHEY and CDR2 is SVGAGI in the germline V gene. CDR3 length equals 14 residues. V lost 6 bases and J 0 bases, leaving 10 bases between the germline ends. DNA of the CDR3: TGTGCCAGCAGCTGGGACCGTAGCACAGATACGCAGTATTTT. Its protein product is CASSWDRSTDTQYF.

This clonotype was counted many times. The chain recombines TRBV10-3 with TRBJ2-1; 7 bases agree with TRBD2. The germline V gene has CDR1 ENHRY and CDR2 SYGVKD. The CDR3 covers 14 residues. Unmatched junction bases numbered 8, after V lost 6 bases and J lost 6 bases. In nucleotides, the CDR3 is TGTGCCATCAGCGCCGAGCGGGGAGGCAATGAGCAGTTCTTC. This codes for CAISAERGGNEQFF.

The V call is TRBV7-6, the J call TRBJ1-1, with D tentatively TRBD1 (5 bases). The V and J ends lost 4 bases and 4 bases respectively, with 13 bases between them. The CDR3 sequence is 14 residues long. The V gene's germline CDR1 is SGHVS and CDR2 FNYEAQ. CDR3 in DNA: TGTGCCAGCAGCTCCACCATGGGGGGCACTGAAGCTTTCTTT. Amino acid sequence: CASSSTMGGTEAFF.

Notes on this clonotype: Relative to the germline gene, one junction end is altered; a read error may explain this. The chain joins TRBV12-3 or TRBV12-4 to TRBJ2-1, with 16 bases that match TRBD2. The CDR3 totals 18 residues. CDR3 DNA sequence: TGTGCCAGCAGTTCGGGACTAGCGGGGGGGTCGAGTTACAATGAGCTGTTCTTC. This encodes CASSSGLAGGSSYNELFF.

This clonotype has a handful of counts. The rearrangement links TRBV12-3 or TRBV12-4 to TRBJ2-4; TRBD1 is a possible D gene (5 bases). The CDR3 consists of 16 residues. The V and J ends lost 7 bases and 1 base respectively, with 17 bases between them. The chain's CDR3 is CASNPNPGYAKNIQYF. CDR3 bases: TGTGCCAGCAACCCCAACCCAGGGTATGCCAAAAACATTCAGTACTTC.

V gene TRBV6-5 combines with J gene TRBJ1-3; D is uncertain. The germline V gene has CDR1 MNHEY and CDR2 SVGAGI. V lost 7 bases to trimming and J lost 2 bases, with 6 bases between them. The CDR3 is made up of 12 amino acids. This chain's CDR3 is CASTGAGNTIYF. The CDR3 DNA is TGTGCCAGCACGGGAGCTGGAAACACCATATATTTT.

This clonotype was counted between two and nine times. The chain employs TRBV19 and TRBJ2-5; a possible D gene is TRBD1 (5 bases). From germline, CDR1 is LNHDA and CDR2 SQIVND (reference sequence). The V gene lost 5 bases and the J gene lost 1 base, with 11 bases spanning the gap. The CDR3 is 14 residues long. The CDR3 spells CASSLRQFQETQYF. The CDR3 DNA sequence: TGTGCCAGTAGTTTGCGACAGTTCCAAGAGACCCAGTACTTC.

The chain couples TRBV3-1 to TRBJ2-3, with 9 bases that match TRBD2. The germline V gene encodes CDR1 LGHDT and CDR2 YNNKEL (reference sequence). The CDR3 runs to 16 residues. The J segment lost 5 bases and the V segment lost 2 bases, leaving 8 bases of the junction unmatched. The CDR3 DNA follows: TGTGCCAGCAGCCAACGCACGGGACTAGCAGAAGATACGCAGTATTTT. Protein: CASSQRTGLAEDTQYF.

This clonotype was seen a few times. This chain uses TRBV11-2 with TRBJ2-1; D is unresolved. Germline V gene lookup returns CDR1 SGHAT and CDR2 FQNNGV. Between the trimmed V and J ends, which lost 1 base and 6 bases, there was a span of 7 bases. CDR3 length: 13 amino acids. CDR3 sequence reads: CASSLVMGNEQFF. In DNA, the CDR3 is TGTGCCAGCAGCTTAGTAATGGGCAATGAGCAGTTCTTC.

The CDR3 protein is CASSHTDTQYF. In DNA form, the CDR3 reads TGTGCCAGCAGTCACACAGATACGCAGTATTTT. This chain links TRBV6-2 or TRBV6-3 with TRBJ2-3; no firm D call. The CDR3 totals 11 residues. V lost 5 bases and J 2 bases, leaving 2 bases between the germline ends. Germline CDR1 MNHEY, CDR2 SVGEGT.